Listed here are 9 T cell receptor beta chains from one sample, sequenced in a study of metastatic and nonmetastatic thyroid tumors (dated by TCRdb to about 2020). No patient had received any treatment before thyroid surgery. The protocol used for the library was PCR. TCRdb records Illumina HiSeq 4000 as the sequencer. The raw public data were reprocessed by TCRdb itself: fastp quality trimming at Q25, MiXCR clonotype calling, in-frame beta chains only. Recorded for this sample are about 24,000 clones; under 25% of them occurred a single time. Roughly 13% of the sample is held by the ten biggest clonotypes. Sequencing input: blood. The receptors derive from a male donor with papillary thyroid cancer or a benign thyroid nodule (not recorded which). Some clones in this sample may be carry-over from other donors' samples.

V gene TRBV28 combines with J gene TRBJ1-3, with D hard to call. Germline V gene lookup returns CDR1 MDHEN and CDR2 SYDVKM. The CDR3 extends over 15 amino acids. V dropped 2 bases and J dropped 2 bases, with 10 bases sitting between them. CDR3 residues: CASSLEYVPGNTIYF. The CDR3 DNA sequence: TGTGCCAGCAGTTTAGAGTACGTGCCTGGAAACACCATATATTTT.

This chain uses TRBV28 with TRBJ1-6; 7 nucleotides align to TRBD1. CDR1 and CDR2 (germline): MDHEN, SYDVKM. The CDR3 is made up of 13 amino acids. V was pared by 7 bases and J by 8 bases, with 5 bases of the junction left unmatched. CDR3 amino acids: CASTGQSYSPLHF. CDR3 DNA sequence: TGTGCCAGCACGGGACAGTCGTATTCACCCCTCCACTTT. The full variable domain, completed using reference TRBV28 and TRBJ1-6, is DVKVTQSSRYLVKRTGEKVFLECVQDMDHENMFWYRQDPGLGLRLIYFSYDVKMKEKGDIPEGYSVSREKKERFSLILESASTNQTSMYLCASTGQSYSPLHFGNGTRLTVT.

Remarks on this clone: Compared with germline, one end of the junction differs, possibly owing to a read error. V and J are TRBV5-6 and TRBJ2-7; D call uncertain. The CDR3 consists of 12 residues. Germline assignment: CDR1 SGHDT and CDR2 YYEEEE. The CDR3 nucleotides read TGTGTCAGCAGCTTGTATAGCAGCGAGCAGTACTTC. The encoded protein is CVSSLYSSEQYF. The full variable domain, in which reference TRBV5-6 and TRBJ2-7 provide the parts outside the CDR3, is DAGVTQSPTHLIKTRGQQVTLRCSPKSGHDTVSWYQQALGQGPQFIFQYYEEEERQRGNFPDRFSGHQFPNYSSELNVNALLLGDSALYLCVSSLYSSEQYFGPGTRLTVT.

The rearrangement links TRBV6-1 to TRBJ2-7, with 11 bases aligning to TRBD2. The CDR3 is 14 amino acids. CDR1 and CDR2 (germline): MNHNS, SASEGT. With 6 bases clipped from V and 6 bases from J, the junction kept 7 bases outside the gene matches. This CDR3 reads CASRVAGGPGEQYF. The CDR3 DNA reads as TGTGCCAGCAGGGTAGCGGGAGGGCCGGGCGAGCAGTACTTC.

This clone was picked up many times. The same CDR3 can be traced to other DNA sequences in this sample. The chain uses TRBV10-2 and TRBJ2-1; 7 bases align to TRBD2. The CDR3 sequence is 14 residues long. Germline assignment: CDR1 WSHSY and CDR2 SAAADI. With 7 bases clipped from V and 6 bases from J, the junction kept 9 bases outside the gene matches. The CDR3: CASNGGSPFNEQFF. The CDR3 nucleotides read TGCGCCAGCAATGGCGGGAGTCCCTTCAATGAGCAGTTCTTC.

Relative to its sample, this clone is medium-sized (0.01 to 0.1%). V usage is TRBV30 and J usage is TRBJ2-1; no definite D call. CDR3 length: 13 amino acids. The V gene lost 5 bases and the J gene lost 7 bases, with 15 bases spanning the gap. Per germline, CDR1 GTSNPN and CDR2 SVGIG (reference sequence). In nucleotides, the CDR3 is TGTGCCTGGGATAGGAGCTCCGGGAATGAGCAGTTCTTC. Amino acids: CAWDRSSGNEQFF.

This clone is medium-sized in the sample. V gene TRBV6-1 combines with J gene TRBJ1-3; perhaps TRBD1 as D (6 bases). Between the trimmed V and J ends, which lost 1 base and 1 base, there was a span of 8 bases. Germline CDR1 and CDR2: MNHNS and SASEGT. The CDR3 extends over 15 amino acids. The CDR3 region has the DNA TGTGCCAGCAGTGAAGTAGGGGGGTCTGGAAACACCATATATTTT. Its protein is CASSEVGGSGNTIYF.

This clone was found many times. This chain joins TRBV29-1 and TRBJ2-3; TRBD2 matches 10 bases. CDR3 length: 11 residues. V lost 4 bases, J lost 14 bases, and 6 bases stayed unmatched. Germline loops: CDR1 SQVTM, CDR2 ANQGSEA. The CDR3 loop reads CSVGEREGRYF. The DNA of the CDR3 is TGCAGCGTTGGGGAGCGGGAGGGCCGGTATTTT.

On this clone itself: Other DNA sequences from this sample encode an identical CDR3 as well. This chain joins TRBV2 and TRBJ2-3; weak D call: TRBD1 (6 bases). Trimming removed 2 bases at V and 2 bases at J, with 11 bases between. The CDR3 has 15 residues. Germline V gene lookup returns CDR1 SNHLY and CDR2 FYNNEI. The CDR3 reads CASSETGSSTDTQYF. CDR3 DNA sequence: TGTGCCAGCAGTGAAACAGGGTCCTCCACAGATACGCAGTATTTT.